Only one count was recorded for the clone carrying this T cell receptor (beta chain). These data are taken from a study of PD-1 blockade in classical Hodgkin lymphoma. Documented time point: cycle 4 day 1 (C4D1), after 6 weeks of nivolumab. All trial patients relapsed after autologous stem cell transplantation. The V end lost 3 bases, the J end lost 4 bases, and 8 bases lay between the germline ends. This CDR3 has 13 amino acids. CDR1 KGHSH and CDR2 LQKENI come from the germline V gene. Sequencing used immunoSEQ multiplex PCR; TCRdb keeps in-frame clones, though not all of them. The table records tens of thousands of clones, nearly 90% of them present only once.

The V gene is TRBV18, the J gene TRBJ2-3; D gene uncertain. The sequence was collected from a human donor with classical Hodgkin lymphoma. Here the sequenced sample was peripheral blood mononuclear cells (PBMCs), taken before the fourth cycle of nivolumab. CDR3 amino acids: CASSPRTADTQYF. CDR3 nucleotide sequence: TGTGCCAGCTCACCGCGTACAGCAGATACGCAGTATTTT.